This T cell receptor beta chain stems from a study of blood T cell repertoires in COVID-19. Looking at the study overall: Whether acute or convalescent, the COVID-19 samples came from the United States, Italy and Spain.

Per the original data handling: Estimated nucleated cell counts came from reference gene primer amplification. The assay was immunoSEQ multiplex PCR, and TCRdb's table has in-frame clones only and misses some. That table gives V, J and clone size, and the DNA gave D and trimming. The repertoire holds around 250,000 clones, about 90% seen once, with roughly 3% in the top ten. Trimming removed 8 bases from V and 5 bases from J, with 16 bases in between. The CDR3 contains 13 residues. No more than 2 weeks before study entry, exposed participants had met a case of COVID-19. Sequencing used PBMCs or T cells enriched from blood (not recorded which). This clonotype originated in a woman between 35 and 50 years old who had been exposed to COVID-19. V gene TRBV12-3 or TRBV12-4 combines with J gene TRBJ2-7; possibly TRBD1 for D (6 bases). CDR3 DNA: TGTGCCAGCTGGGGCAGGGGCCAGGACGAGCAGTACTTC. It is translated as CASWGRGQDEQYF.